Included here is one T cell receptor (beta chain) sequence, with context. The antigen remains unidentified. Profiling relied on immunoSEQ multiplex PCR, and the TCRdb table lists in-frame clones only, not all of them. The profile covers about 110,000 clones, with around 89% appearing a single time and about 0.31% taken by the ten largest. This entry comes from a study of Tregs in tolerant kidney transplant recipients. The wider study: The nonmyeloablative bone marrow transplants came from related graft donors, with transient mixed chimerism.

Deletions cut 1 base from V and 7 bases from J, with 17 bases between. Germline assignment: CDR1 SGHTA and CDR2 FQGNSA. The CDR3 contains 15 residues. Unstimulated regulatory T cells (CD4+CD25+CD127-), CD4+CD25- non-regulatory cells, CD4 and CD8 cells were FACS-sorted from thawed PBMCs. Study-level results: Validation in larger populations is needed because few patients were studied. This study did not directly address biological reproducibility.

Material: CD4+ T cells from blood, obtained before the transplant. The TCR sequence derives from a human donor who received a combined kidney and bone marrow transplant. The rearrangement links TRBV7-2 to TRBJ2-7, with D hard to call. The CDR3 DNA reads TGTGCCAGCAGCTTAGTCCCAGACATCATTGGGGAGCAGTACTTC. As protein: CASSLVPDIIGEQYF.